Each of the 11 T cell receptor beta chains below was sequenced from the same sample in a study of blood T cell repertoires in COVID-19. Generated by immunoSEQ multiplex PCR, the TCRdb table keeps only in-frame clones and is missing some. The data show some 60,000 clones, around 90% seen once. The specimen sequenced was peripheral blood. The receptors originated from a human donor with active COVID-19. The donor label of this sample is uncertain.

The rearrangement joins TRBV18 to TRBJ1-2; unclear D gene. The germline V gene has CDR1 KGHSH and CDR2 LQKENI. V lost 8 bases and J lost 0, with 13 bases in between. The CDR3 has 14 residues. The CDR3 sequence is CASNGLLANYGYTF. The CDR3 coding sequence is TGTGCCAGCAACGGACTGTTAGCTAACTATGGCTACACCTTC.

The gene calls are TRBV6-6 and TRBJ1-2; the D is unclear. CDR3 size: 14 residues. From germline, CDR1 is MNHNY and CDR2 SVGAGI (reference sequence). V was clipped by 5 bases and J by 0 bases, with 10 bases between them. The CDR3 protein is CASSPSYSNYGYTF. The CDR3 DNA reads TGTGCCAGCAGTCCTTCCTACTCTAACTATGGCTACACCTTC.

V and J are TRBV28 and TRBJ2-7; 7 nucleotides match TRBD1. The CDR3 consists of 14 residues. The V gene's germline CDR1 is MDHEN and CDR2 SYDVKM. Germline trimming cut 7 bases from V and 2 bases from J; bases unmatched to any gene: 8. As DNA, the CDR3 is TGTGCCAGCACCCAACAGGGGCAAACCTACGAGCAGTACTTC. Encoded protein: CASTQQGQTYEQYF.

This chain uses TRBV27 with TRBJ2-7, with D possibly being TRBD2 (5 bases). CDR3 length equals 15 residues. Deletions cut 8 bases from V and 3 bases from J, with 20 bases between. The germline CDR1 and CDR2 sequences are MNHEY and SMNVEV (reference sequence). The CDR3 DNA reads TGTGCCAGCGCCCTCCGAGGACTTGGCTACTACGAGCAGTACTTC. Encoded protein: CASALRGLGYYEQYF.

CDR3 sequence: CASSISTGRLRDTGELFF. The DNA for the CDR3 is TGTGCCAGCAGCATATCAACAGGGAGACTACGGGACACCGGGGAGCTGTTTTTT. This chain connects TRBV5-6 to TRBJ2-2; tentatively, D is TRBD1 (6 bases). This CDR3 spans 18 amino acids. The V and J ends lost 4 bases and 3 bases respectively, with 22 bases between them. CDR1 SGHDT and CDR2 YYEEEE come from the germline V gene.

The V call is TRBV10-3, the J call TRBJ1-2; 7 bases are a match to TRBD1. From germline, CDR1 is ENHRY and CDR2 SYGVKD. The trim removed 6 bases at V and 3 bases at J, leaving 7 bases unmatched. The CDR3 extends over 14 amino acids. CDR3 nucleotides: TGTGCCATCAGCAAGGACAGGTACGACTATGGCTACACCTTC. Protein product: CAISKDRYDYGYTF.

The V gene is TRBV5-1, the J gene TRBJ2-7; 8 nucleotides match TRBD1. Looked up from germline, CDR1 is SGHRS and CDR2 is YFSETQ. This CDR3 contains 15 residues. J lost 2 bases, V lost 3 bases, and 7 bases had no gene match. CDR3 in amino acids: CASSSGQGNPYEQYF. The CDR3 bases are TGCGCCAGCAGCTCAGGACAGGGTAATCCCTACGAGCAGTACTTC. Full variable domain (missing parts from reference TRBV5-1 and TRBJ2-7): KAGVTQTPRYLIKTRGQQVTLSCSPISGHRSVSWYQQTPGQGLQFLFEYFSETQRNKGNFPGRFSGRQFSNSRSEMNVSTLELGDSALYLCASSSGQGNPYEQYFGPGTRLTVT.

The chain employs TRBV7-9 and TRBJ2-2, with D possibly TRBD2 on 5 matching bases. This CDR3 region has 16 residues. From germline, CDR1 is SEHNR and CDR2 FQNEAQ (reference sequence). V lost 4 bases and J 4 bases, leaving 16 bases between the germline ends. The DNA of the CDR3 is TGTGCCAGCAGCTCGAGGGCGGAACTGGGCACCGGGGAGCTGTTTTTT. It translates to CASSSRAELGTGELFF.

The chain uses TRBV7-2 and TRBJ2-7, with 9 bases identical to TRBD1. Germline V gene data show CDR1 as SGHTA and CDR2 as FQGNSA. The CDR3 length is 14 residues. With V trimmed by 5 bases and J by 2 bases, 4 bases remained unmatched. This CDR3 is CASSPGTGPYEQYF. The CDR3 DNA reads TGTGCCAGCAGCCCGGGGACAGGGCCCTACGAGCAGTACTTC.

This clone was seen only once. The J gene is TRBJ1-5, the V gene TRBV18; the D gene is possibly TRBD1 (6 bases). The germline gives CDR1 KGHSH, CDR2 LQKENI. V gave up 6 bases and J gave up 7 bases, with 22 bases separating them. The length of the CDR3 is 16 residues. The CDR3 region has the DNA TGTGCCAGCTCGCAGAACACAGGGAACACCGGGCAGCCCCAGCATTTT. Its protein product is CASSQNTGNTGQPQHF. The whole variable domain, filled in from reference TRBV18 and TRBJ1-5, reads NAGVMQNPRHLVRRRGQEARLRCSPMKGHSHVYWYRQLPEEGLKFMVYLQKENIIDESGMPKERFSAEFPKEGPSILRIQQVVRGDSAAYFCASSQNTGNTGQPQHFGDGTRLSIL.

V gene TRBV7-3 combines with J gene TRBJ1-1, with D tentatively TRBD1 (6 bases). V was trimmed by 4 bases and J by 4 bases, leaving 13 bases between them. The CDR3 has 14 amino acids. CDR1 is SGHTA, CDR2 FQGTGA, per germline. This chain's CDR3 is CASSSNPGVTEAFF. The CDR3 DNA is TGTGCCAGCAGCTCCAACCCAGGGGTCACTGAAGCTTTCTTT.